This TCR beta chain was profiled in a study of cytomegalovirus exposure and HLA in healthy donors (dated by TCRdb to the late 2010s). About the investigation overall: An earlier analysis of approximately 550 of the donors reported 250 to 300 Gb of sequence data and 117 million unique TCR beta sequences from around 200 million T cells. Every repertoire in the discovery cohort had been generated on one and the same sequencing platform. HLA typing covered class I and class II loci at four-digit resolution. In an earlier analysis of 587 of the donors, high-throughput TCR beta sequencing was used to judge whether each TCR beta V gene segment behaved as functional or pseudogenic. Alongside the repertoire data, information on donor age, sex, ethnicity and CMV serostatus was compiled. Among the roughly 410 genotyped donors, approximately 81% belonged to the genetic ancestry cluster associated with self-reported Caucasian donors. To predict cytomegalovirus infection status, the study brought together high-throughput TCR immunosequencing, statistical association of individual TCRs with disease status, and machine learning. In addition to the first cohort of approximately 670 subjects, a separate validation cohort of approximately 110 different subjects was used. The T cell repertoires of several hundred subjects were profiled by immunosequencing and related to cytomegalovirus serostatus. Genome-wide SNP genotypes for about 55% of the roughly 670 donors were used in a later genetic analysis, which treated that subset as a discovery cohort. Among roughly 400 genotyped donors of the cohort, an average of approximately 240,000 unique TCR beta nucleotide sequences was sequenced per donor, of which about 19% were non-productive. The number of donors typed differed by locus, with 629-630 for A, B, C, DRB1 and DQB1, around 500 for DQA1, 600 to 610 for DPA1, and around 430 for DPB1. Approximately 310 gigabases of sequencing data and tens of millions of unique TCR sequences were included in an early release covering several hundred HLA-typed donors. The study was designed to test whether signatures of past pathogen exposure could be identified by cataloging public T cell receptors. About five DR-DQ haplotypes were treated as single units for association and clustering because of strong linkage in the cohort. Rather than drawing on any new phenotypic data, the later analysis identified candidate immune exposures from TCR beta sequences and the way those sequences occurred across donors. To study patterns of TCR occurrence, a later analysis re-analyzed previously published TCR beta repertoires from 500 to 850 donors and added high-resolution HLA genotyping. What the authors observed across the whole study: V-gene and J-gene trimming of TCR beta chains was associated with a missense DCLRE1C variant in a later genetic analysis, and the association was replicated in an independent cohort. A later analysis found that most CMV-associated TCR beta chains appeared HLA-restricted, with HLA associations seemingly driven largely by CMV exposure. HLA typing was unavailable for some donors at each locus, so association tests used only the typed subset. According to a later analysis, parvovirus B19, influenza, CMV and Epstein-Barr virus appeared linked to several top co-occurrence clusters. An earlier analysis of several hundred of the donors showed that most TCR beta V segments appeared in productive rearrangements either about 90% or about 30% of the time, which broadly matched IMGT annotations. Cytomegalovirus status was reported to be diagnosed by the classifier with high specificity and sensitivity in both the original and validation cohorts. The sequencing pipeline was judged likely to have produced a cluster of highly shared sequence variants as a technical artifact. Only TCR beta chains were sequenced in this cohort, and the absence of alpha or paired-chain data limited detectable features. In a later analysis, HLA-associated TCR beta chains showed more clonal expansion and lower generation probabilities than non-associated chains that were equally common. Assigning TCR associations to individual alleles was difficult when HLA alleles, especially DR and DQ, strongly co-occurred. While some public TCRs were present in many individuals, most TCR sequences turned up only very rarely across donors. In vitro tests confirmed that three of the cytomegalovirus-associated TCR beta chains recognize cytomegalovirus antigens. According to a later analysis, TCR association rates differed among HLA loci, with DRB1 alleles showing the most associated TCRs and HLA-C alleles showing the fewest. According to a later genetic analysis, donors in an Asian-associated ancestry cluster had fewer N-insertions in productive TCRs than the approximately 670-donor mean. Some 16 rarely observed V segments, including chromosome 9 orphons, were excluded from the earlier analysis of approximately 500 of the donors because counts were too low. A total of about 150 TCR beta chains were listed by the study as associated with cytomegalovirus. A later analysis associated around 16,000 TCR beta sequences with specific HLA alleles at a false discovery rate of 0.05. Sequencing depth was assumed to be roughly uniform across donors in the presence/absence analyses, though that assumption may not hold. The authors suggested that the approach could potentially be generalized to other disease states and immunological phenotypes. Linkage disequilibrium might explain the correlated functional status among segregating V segments, but an unknown experimental factor could not be ruled out. The only immune exposure information available for the cohort was CMV serostatus. A further reported finding was that TCR beta sequences accurately predicted the HLA-A and HLA-B alleles for most subjects in the first cohort.

The count of this clone is one. Its antigen has not been determined. No much larger clone is present one base from it, and per-base qualities are unavailable. The library came from the immunoSEQ multiplex PCR assay. For the multiplex PCR, a mixture combining 60 forward primers for TCR Vbeta segments and 13 reverse primers for TCR Jbeta segments was used. The CDR3 region of rearranged TCR beta genes was amplified from genomic DNA with a multiplex PCR assay. Amplified TCR beta libraries were sequenced as 87-base-pair reads on the Illumina HiSeq System. Per the original workflow: In a later analysis, tens of millions of unique TCR beta chains were counted across the roughly 670 repertoires, and approximately 9.9 million of these chains were shared by at least two donors. Raw reads were error-corrected and collapsed into unique sequences with a nearest-neighbor algorithm that merged closely related sequences to remove PCR and sequencing errors. To assign V, D and J gene segments, CDR3 sequences were aligned to IMGT reference sequences. For a sequence to be retained, a match of at least six nucleotides was required to both a V gene segment and a J gene segment. Rearrangements were called productive when the CDR3 lacked stop codons and stayed in frame with V and J; all others were non-productive. CDR3 was defined according to IMGT convention as the region running from the second conserved V-encoded cysteine to the conserved J-encoded phenylalanine. Sequences without an unambiguous match to a single V gene segment were excluded from the earlier analysis of several hundred of the donors. In an earlier analysis of around 590 of the donors, a V segment was called functional when productive rearrangements were above 56.7%, and segregating when the standard deviation between donors exceeded 5%. A statistical classification framework was built for diagnosing cytomegalovirus status from the catalog of TCR beta chain sequences. A later analysis assigned V and J genes by comparing TCR nucleotide sequences with IMGT/GENE-DB human TR gene sequences. In a later analysis, CDR3 sequences and most-parsimonious VDJ recombination scenarios were assigned using the TCRdist pipeline. In a later analysis, every TCR beta chain was defined by the combination of its CDR3 amino acid sequence and its V-gene family, and reads without a unique V-gene family were dropped. As a way to deal with suspected cross-contamination and a sequencing artifact, a later analysis dropped approximately 570 nucleotide sequences that were highly shared and had low generation probability. In a later analysis, a clonal expansion index for each public chain was calculated from normalized within-repertoire ranks of inferred template counts. In a later analysis, generation probabilities were computed with a VDJ recombination model fitted to out-of-frame rearrangements, and the resulting probabilities were checked against IGoR. In a later analysis, hypergeometric tests were used to score TCR-TCR, TCR-HLA and TCR-CMV co-occurrence, with a repertoire-size bias correction applied to TCR pairs. In a later analysis, false discovery rates were estimated by permuting HLA or CMV assignments 20 times. A later analysis grouped co-occurring TCRs with DBSCAN, adding TCRdist sequence similarity when clustering within HLA-allele-positive subsets. Co-occurrence clustering excluded repertoires with fewer than 30,000 or more than 120,000 public chains, plus five with anomalous nucleotide sharing. In its TCRdb copy, this immuneACCESS table keeps in-frame sequences only and misses some clones. Where compared with another copy, unresolved V genes explain less than half of these, and the others have no known cause. The V and J calls and the clone size are those of that table, but D and trimming were determined from the DNA. Here the sample has 180,000 or so clones; 70% to 85% occur a single time. The ten largest make up roughly 1.4% of the sample.

The cohort was made up of approximately 670 healthy bone marrow donors. At the time of sampling, every cohort member was nominally healthy, though immune exposures that went unrecorded were likely present. The donor tested CMV seronegative, placing the donor among the 350 or so seronegative members of the cohort. Each donor provided a peripheral blood sample, and peripheral blood mononuclear cells were used for TCR beta sequencing. Genomic DNA was extracted from the blood cell samples with the Qiagen DNeasy Blood Extraction Kit. The material sequenced was PBMCs. The receptor's source is a man aged 18 to 30 in good health and CMV-seronegative.

The CDR3: CASANGGAGDYGYTF. The nucleotide sequence is given as TGTGCCAGCGCCAACGGGGGGGCGGGGGACTATGGCTACACCTTC. The rearrangement joined TRBV7-8 to TRBJ1-2; a tentative D call is TRBD1 (6 bases match). Via the germline V gene, CDR1 is SGHVS and CDR2 FQNEAQ. The CDR3 runs 15 amino acids, cysteine and phenylalanine included. Here the CDR3 DNA is all that survives: 45 bases in frame from base 1. Cut back by 8 bases and 3 bases, the V and J ends lie 19 bases apart.